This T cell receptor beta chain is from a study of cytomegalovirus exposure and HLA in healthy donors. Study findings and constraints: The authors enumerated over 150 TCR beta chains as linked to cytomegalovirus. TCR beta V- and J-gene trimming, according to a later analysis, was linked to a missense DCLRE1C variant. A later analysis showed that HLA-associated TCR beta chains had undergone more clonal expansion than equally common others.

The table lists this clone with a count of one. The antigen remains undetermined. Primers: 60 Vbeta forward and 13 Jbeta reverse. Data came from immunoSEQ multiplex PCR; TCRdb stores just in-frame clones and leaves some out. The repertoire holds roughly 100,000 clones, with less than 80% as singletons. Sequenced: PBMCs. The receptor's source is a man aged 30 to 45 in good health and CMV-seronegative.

CDR3 DNA: TGTGCCAGCAGCTCCGGACGGACACCGCCGGAGACCCAGTACTTC. Translation: CASSSGRTPPETQYF. V is TRBV7-2 and J is TRBJ2-5; the D gene is possibly TRBD1 (5 bases). Looked up from germline, CDR1 is SGHTA and CDR2 is FQGNSA. This CDR3 has 15 amino acids. Trimming left V 4 bases short and J 5 bases short, with 17 bases between. Drawing the rest from reference TRBV7-2 and TRBJ2-5, the complete variable domain is GAGVSQSPSNKVTEKGKDVELRCDPISGHTALYWYRQSLGQGLEFLIYFQGNSAPDKSGLPSDRFSAERTGGSVSTLTIQRTQQEDSAVYLCASSSGRTPPETQYFGPGTRLLVL.